This TCR beta chain was obtained from a study of cytomegalovirus exposure and HLA in healthy donors. Across the study: In terms of ancestry, the Caucasian-associated cluster contained 80% to 90% of the roughly 360 genotyped donors.

PCR involved 60 Vbeta and 13 Jbeta primers. Data came from immunoSEQ multiplex PCR; TCRdb stores just in-frame clones and leaves some out. Seen here are some 170,000 clones, more than 65% observed once, and the top ten hold roughly 9.3%. Deletions cut 2 bases from V and 3 bases from J, with 12 bases between. Germline CDR1 and CDR2: SGHNT and YYREEE (reference sequence). This CDR3 region has 14 residues. Study outcomes and limitations: Later analysis demonstrated an association between a missense DCLRE1C variant and TCR beta V- and J-gene trimming. Donor immune exposure was known only as CMV serostatus. Accounts indicate the classifier identified cytomegalovirus status with strong specificity and sensitivity.

Comment on this clone: Antigen unknown.

Source material: PBMCs. The V gene is TRBV5-4, the J gene TRBJ2-7; D may be TRBD1 (6 bases). The TCR sequence derives from a man aged 18 to 29 in good health and CMV-seropositive. The CDR3 loop reads CASSLQGLSYEQYF. The CDR3 DNA reads TGTGCCAGCAGCTTACAGGGTCTTAGCTACGAGCAGTACTTC.